This T cell receptor beta chain was sequenced for a study of OX40 agonist ivuxolimab in advanced cancers. Clones were read by immunoSEQ multiplex PCR, and TCRdb kept only the in-frame ones, dropping some. Seen here are approximately 60,000 clones, 77% observed once, and the top ten hold just under 6.5%. This TCR was sampled from an adult with an advanced solid tumor such as melanoma, head and neck, liver or kidney cancer. Here the sequenced sample was CD4+ or CD8+ T cells sorted from blood, taken in a trial of the OX40 agonist ivuxolimab.

CDR3 DNA: TGTGCCAGCAGCTTATGGGTTAGCACAGATACGCAGTATTTT. Translation: CASSLWVSTDTQYF. The V call is TRBV7-8, the J call TRBJ2-3; unclear D gene. Germline CDR1 SGHVS, CDR2 FQNEAQ. This CDR3 has 14 amino acids. The ends were cut back, 2 bases at V and 0 bases at J, with 6 bases in the middle.